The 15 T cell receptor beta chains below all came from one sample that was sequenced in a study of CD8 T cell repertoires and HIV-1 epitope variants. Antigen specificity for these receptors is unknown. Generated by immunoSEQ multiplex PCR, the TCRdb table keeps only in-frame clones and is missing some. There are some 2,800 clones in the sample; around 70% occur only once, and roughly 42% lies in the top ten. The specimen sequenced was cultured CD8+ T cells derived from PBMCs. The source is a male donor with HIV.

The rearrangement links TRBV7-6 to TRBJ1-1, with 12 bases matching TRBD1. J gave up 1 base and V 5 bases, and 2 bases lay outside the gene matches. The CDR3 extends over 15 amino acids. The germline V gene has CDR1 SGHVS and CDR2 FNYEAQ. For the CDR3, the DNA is TGTGCCAGCAGCCAGGGACAGGGGGCGAACACTGAAGCTTTCTTT. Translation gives CASSQGQGANTEAFF.

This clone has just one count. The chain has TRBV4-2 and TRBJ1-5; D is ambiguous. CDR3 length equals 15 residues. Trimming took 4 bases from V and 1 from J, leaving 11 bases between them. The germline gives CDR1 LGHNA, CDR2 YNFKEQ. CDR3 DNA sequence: TGTGCCAGCAGCCTGGATGCCCTGAGCAATCAGCCCCAGCATTTT. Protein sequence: CASSLDALSNQPQHF.

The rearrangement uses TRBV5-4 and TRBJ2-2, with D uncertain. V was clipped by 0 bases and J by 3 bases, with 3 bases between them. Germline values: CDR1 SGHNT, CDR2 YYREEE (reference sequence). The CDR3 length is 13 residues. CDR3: CASSLVDTGELFF. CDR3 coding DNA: TGTGCCAGCAGCTTGGTCGACACCGGGGAGCTGTTTTTT.

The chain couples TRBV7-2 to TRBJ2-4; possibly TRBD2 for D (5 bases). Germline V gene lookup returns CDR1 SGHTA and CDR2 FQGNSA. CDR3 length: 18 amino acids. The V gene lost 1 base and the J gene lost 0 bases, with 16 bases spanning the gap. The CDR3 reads CASSLVAPGRLAKNIQYF. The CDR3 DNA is TGTGCCAGCAGCTTAGTAGCGCCGGGTCGCCTAGCCAAAAACATTCAGTACTTC.

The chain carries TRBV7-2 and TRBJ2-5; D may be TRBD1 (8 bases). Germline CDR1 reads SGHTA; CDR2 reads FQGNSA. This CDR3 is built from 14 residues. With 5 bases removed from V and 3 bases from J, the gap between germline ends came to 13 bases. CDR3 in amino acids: CASSVTGGEETQYF. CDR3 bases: TGTGCCAGCAGCGTAACAGGGGGGGAAGAGACCCAGTACTTC.

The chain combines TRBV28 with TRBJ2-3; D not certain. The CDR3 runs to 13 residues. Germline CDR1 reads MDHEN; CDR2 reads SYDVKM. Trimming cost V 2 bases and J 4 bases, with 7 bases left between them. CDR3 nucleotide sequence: TGTGCCAGCAGTTTAAATCCGCCAGATACGCAGTATTTT. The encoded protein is CASSLNPPDTQYF.

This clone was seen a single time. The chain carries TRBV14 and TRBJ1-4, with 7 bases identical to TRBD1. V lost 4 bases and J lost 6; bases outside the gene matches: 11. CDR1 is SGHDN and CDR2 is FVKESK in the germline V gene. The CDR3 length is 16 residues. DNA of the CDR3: TGTGCCAGCAGCCCCGGGACAGTCCTACGGGATGAAAAACTGTTTTTT. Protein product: CASSPGTVLRDEKLFF.

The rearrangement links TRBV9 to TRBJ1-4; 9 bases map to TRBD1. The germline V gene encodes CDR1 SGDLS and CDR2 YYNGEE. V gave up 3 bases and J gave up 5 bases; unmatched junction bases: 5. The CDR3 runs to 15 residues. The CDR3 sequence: CASSATGTGNEKLFF. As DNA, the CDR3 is TGTGCCAGCAGCGCGACCGGGACAGGGAATGAAAAACTGTTTTTT.

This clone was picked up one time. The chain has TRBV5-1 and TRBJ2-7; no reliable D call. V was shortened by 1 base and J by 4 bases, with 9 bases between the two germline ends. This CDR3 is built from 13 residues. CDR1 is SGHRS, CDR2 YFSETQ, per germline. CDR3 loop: CASSLSGPYEQYF. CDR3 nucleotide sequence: TGCGCCAGCAGCTTGTCCGGACCATACGAGCAGTACTTC. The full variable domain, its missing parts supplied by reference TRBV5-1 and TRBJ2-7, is KAGVTQTPRYLIKTRGQQVTLSCSPISGHRSVSWYQQTPGQGLQFLFEYFSETQRNKGNFPGRFSGRQFSNSRSEMNVSTLELGDSALYLCASSLSGPYEQYFGPGTRLTVT.

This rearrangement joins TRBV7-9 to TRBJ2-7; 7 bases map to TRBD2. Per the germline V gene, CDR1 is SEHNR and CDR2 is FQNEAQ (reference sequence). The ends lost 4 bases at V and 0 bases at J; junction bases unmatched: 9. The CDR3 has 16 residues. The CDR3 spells CASSSQTSERSYEQYF. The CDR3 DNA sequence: TGTGCCAGCAGCTCACAAACTAGCGAGCGCTCCTACGAGCAGTACTTC.

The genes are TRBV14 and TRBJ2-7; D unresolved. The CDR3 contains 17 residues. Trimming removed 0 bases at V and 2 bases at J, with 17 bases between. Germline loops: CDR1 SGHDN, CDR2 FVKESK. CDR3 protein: CASSQDFGDRNPYEQYF. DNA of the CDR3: TGTGCCAGCAGCCAAGATTTTGGGGATCGGAACCCCTACGAGCAGTACTTC. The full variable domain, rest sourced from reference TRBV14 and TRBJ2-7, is EAGVTQFPSHSVIEKGQTVTLRCDPISGHDNLYWYRRVMGKEIKFLLHFVKESKQDESGMPNNRFLAERTGGTYSTLKVQPAELEDSGVYFCASSQDFGDRNPYEQYFGPGTRLTVT.

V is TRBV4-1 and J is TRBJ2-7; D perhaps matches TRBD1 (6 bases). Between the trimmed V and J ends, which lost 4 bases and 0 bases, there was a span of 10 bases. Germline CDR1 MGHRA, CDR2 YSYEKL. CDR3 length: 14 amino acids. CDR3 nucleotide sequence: TGCGCCAGCAGCCTAGACAGGTTCTCCTACGAGCAGTACTTC. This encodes CASSLDRFSYEQYF.

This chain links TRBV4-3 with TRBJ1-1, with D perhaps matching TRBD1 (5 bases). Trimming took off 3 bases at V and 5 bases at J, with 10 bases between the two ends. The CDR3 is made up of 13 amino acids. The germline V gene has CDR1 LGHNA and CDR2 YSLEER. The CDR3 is CASSQEEGTEAFF. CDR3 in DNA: TGCGCCAGCAGCCAGGAGGAGGGGACTGAAGCTTTCTTT.

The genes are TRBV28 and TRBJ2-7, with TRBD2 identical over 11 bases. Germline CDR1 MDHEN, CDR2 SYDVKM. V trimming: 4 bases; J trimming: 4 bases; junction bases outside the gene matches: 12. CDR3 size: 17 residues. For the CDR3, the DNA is TGTGCCAGCAGTTCCACCACGACTAGCGGGATTATGTACGAGCAGTACTTC. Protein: CASSSTTTSGIMYEQYF.

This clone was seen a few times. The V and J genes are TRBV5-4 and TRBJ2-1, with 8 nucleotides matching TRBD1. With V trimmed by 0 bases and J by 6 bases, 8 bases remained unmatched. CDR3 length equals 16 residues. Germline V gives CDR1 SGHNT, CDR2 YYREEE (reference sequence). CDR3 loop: CASSLVVGGTGNEQFF. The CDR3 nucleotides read TGTGCCAGCAGCTTGGTTGTTGGCGGGACAGGCAATGAGCAGTTCTTC.